The T cell receptor beta chain described here comes from a study of T cell changes during pregnancy in multiple sclerosis. Generated by immunoSEQ multiplex PCR, the TCRdb table keeps only in-frame clones and is missing some. The sample lists roughly 64,000 clones, roughly 90% seen once, with 1% to 1.5% in the top ten. V shed 4 bases and J 4 bases; nucleotides not matched to a gene: 8. Germline assignment: CDR1 SGDLS and CDR2 YYNGEE. The CDR3 is made up of 15 amino acids. The chain couples TRBV9 to TRBJ1-2; 9 bases are shared with TRBD1. This sequence originates from a female donor with multiple sclerosis, enrolled in a pregnancy study. The source was peripheral blood, collected in the second trimester of pregnancy. This CDR3 reads CASSRTGERVYGYTF. In DNA, the CDR3 is TGTGCCAGCAGCCGGACAGGGGAAAGAGTCTATGGCTACACCTTC.